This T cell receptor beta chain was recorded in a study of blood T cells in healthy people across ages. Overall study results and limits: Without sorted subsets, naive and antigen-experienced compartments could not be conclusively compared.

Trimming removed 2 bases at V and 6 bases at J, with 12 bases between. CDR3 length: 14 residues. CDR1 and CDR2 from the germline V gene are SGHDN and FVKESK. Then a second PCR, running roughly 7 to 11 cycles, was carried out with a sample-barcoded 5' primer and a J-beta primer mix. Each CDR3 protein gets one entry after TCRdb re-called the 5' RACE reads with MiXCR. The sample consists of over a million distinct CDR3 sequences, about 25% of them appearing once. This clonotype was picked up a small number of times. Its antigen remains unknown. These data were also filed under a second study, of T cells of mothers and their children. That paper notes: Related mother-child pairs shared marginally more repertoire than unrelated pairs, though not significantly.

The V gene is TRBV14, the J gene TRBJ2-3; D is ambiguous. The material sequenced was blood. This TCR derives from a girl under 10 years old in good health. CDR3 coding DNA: TGTGCCAGCAGCCAACTAGGGTTTGTGGATACGCAGTATTTT. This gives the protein CASSQLGFVDTQYF.